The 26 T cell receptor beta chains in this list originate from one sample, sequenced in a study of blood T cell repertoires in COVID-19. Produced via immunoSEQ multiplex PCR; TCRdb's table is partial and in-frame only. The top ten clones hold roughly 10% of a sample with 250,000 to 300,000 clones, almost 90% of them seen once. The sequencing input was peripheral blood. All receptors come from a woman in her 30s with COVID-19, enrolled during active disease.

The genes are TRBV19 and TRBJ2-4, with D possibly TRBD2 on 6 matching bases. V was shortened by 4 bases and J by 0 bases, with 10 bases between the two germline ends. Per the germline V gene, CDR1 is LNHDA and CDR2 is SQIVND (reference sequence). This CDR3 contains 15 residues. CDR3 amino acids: CASSRREIAKNIQYF. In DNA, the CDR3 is TGTGCCAGTAGTAGGAGGGAGATAGCCAAAAACATTCAGTACTTC.

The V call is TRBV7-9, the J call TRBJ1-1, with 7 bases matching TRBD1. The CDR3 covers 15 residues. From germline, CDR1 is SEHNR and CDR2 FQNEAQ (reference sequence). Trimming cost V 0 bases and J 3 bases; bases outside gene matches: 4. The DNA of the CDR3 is TGTGCCAGCAGCTTAGCGCAAACAGGGGACACTGAAGCTTTCTTT. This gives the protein CASSLAQTGDTEAFF.

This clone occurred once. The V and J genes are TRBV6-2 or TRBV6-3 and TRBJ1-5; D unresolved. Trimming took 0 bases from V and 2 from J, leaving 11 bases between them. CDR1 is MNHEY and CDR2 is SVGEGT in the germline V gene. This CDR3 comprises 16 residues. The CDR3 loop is CASSYSSGSGNQPQHF. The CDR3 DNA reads TGTGCCAGCAGTTACTCGAGCGGGTCGGGCAATCAGCCCCAGCATTTT.

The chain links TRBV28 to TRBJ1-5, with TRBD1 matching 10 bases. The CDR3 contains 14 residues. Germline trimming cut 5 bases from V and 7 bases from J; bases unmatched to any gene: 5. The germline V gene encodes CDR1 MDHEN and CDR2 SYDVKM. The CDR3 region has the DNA TGTGCCAGCAGTGACAGGGGGCATGTGCAGCCCCAGCATTTT. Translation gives CASSDRGHVQPQHF.

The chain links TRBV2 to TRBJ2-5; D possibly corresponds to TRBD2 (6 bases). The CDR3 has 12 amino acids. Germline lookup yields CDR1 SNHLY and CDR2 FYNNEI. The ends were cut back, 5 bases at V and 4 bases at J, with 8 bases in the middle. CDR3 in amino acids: CASSMEGETQYF. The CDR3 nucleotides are TGTGCCAGCAGTATGGAGGGAGAGACCCAGTACTTC.

The CDR3, as DNA: TGTGCCAGTAGTATAGATTGGGGGGATGGCACTGAAGCTTTCTTT. This encodes CASSIDWGDGTEAFF. This chain connects TRBV19 to TRBJ1-1; perhaps TRBD1 as D (5 bases). The CDR3 runs to 15 residues. Germline V gene sequence: CDR1 LNHDA, CDR2 SQIVND (reference sequence). Trimming shortened V by 0 bases and J by 4 bases, and 12 bases separated the two germline ends.

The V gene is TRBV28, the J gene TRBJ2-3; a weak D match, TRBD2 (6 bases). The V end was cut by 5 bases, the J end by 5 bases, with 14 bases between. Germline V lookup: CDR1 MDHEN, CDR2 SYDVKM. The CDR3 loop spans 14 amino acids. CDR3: CASSKVLARDTQYF. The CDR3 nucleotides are TGTGCCAGCAGTAAGGTACTAGCAAGAGATACGCAGTATTTT.

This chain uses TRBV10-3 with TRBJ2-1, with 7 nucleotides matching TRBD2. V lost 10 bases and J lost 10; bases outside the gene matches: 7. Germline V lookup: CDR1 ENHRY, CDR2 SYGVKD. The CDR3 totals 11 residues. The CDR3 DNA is TGTGCCACCCAATGGGGGGGAGAGCAGTTCTTC. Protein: CATQWGGEQFF.

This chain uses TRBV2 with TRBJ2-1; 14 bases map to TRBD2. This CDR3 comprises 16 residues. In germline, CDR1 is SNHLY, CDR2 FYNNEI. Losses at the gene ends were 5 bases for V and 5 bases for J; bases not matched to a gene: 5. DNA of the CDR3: TGTGCCAGCAGTTGGACTAGCGGGAGGAGGGACAATGAGCAGTTCTTC. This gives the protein CASSWTSGRRDNEQFF.

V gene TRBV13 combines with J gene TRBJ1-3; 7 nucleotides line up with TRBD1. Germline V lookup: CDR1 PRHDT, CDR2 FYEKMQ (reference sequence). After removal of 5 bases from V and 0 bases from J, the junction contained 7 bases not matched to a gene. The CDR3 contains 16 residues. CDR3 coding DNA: TGTGCCAGCAGCCATTTTGACAGGGCCTCTGGAAACACCATATATTTT. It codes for CASSHFDRASGNTIYF.

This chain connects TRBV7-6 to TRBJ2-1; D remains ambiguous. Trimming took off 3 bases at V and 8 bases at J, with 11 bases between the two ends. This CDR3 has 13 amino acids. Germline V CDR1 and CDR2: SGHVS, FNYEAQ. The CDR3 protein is CASSFTFRDEQFF. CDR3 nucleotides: TGTGCCAGCAGCTTTACGTTTCGCGATGAGCAGTTCTTC. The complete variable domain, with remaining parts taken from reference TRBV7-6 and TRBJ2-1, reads GAGVSQSPRYKVTKRGQDVALRCDPISGHVSLYWYRQALGQGPEFLTYFNYEAQQDKSGLPNDRFSAERPEGSISTLTIQRTEQRDSAMYRCASSFTFRDEQFFGPGTRLTVL.

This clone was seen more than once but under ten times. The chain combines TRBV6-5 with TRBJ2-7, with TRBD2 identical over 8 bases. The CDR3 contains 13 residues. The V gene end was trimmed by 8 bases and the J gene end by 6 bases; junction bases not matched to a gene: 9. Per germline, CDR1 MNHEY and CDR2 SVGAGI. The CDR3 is CASRPSGRTEQYF. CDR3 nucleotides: TGTGCCAGCCGACCCAGCGGGAGAACCGAGCAGTACTTC.

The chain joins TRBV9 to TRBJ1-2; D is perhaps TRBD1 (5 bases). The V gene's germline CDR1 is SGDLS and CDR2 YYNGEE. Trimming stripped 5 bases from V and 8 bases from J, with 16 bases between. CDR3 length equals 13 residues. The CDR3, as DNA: TGTGCCAGCAGTGCCCGGGGGAATGTCGGCTACACCTTC. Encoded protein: CASSARGNVGYTF. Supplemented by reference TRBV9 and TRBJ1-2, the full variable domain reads DSGVTQTPKHLITATGQRVTLRCSPRSGDLSVYWYQQSLDQGLQFLIQYYNGEERAKGNILERFSAQQFPDLHSELNLSSLELGDSALYFCASSARGNVGYTFGSGTRLTVV.

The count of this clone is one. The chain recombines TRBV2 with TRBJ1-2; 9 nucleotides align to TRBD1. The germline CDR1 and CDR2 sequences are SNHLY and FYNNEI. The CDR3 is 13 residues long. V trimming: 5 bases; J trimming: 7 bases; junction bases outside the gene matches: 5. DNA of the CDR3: TGTGCCAGCAGTACGGGACAGGGAAGTGGCTACACCTTC. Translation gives CASSTGQGSGYTF.

The CDR3 DNA is TGCGCCAGCAGCGATCCGGGATCGGGAAGGAATGAGCAGTTCTTC. It codes for CASSDPGSGRNEQFF. The chain joins TRBV5-1 to TRBJ2-1, with a tentative D call TRBD2 (5 bases). CDR1 and CDR2 (germline): SGHRS, YFSETQ. The CDR3 extends over 15 amino acids. Between the trimmed V and J ends, which lost 4 bases and 7 bases, there was a span of 18 bases.

CDR3 sequence (DNA): TGTGCCAGCAGCCACGGCCTTGTAGCGGGAGGGGTCTACAATGAGCAGTTCTTC. Protein: CASSHGLVAGGVYNEQFF. The V and J genes are TRBV7-2 and TRBJ2-1; 11 nucleotides line up with TRBD2. CDR3 length: 18 amino acids. V gave up 5 bases and J gave up 3 bases; unmatched junction bases: 12. Germline V gene lookup returns CDR1 SGHTA and CDR2 FQGNSA.

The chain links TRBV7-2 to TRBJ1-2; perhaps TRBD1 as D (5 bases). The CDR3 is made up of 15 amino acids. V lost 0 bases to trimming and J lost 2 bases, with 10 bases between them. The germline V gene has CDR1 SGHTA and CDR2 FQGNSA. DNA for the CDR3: TGTGCCAGCAGCTTAGCTTTGGCAGGGAACTATGGCTACACCTTC. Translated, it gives CASSLALAGNYGYTF.

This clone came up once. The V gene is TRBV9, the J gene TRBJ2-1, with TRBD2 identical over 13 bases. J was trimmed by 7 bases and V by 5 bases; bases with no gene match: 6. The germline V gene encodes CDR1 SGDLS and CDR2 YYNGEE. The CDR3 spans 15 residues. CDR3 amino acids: CASSWTSGSGNEQFF. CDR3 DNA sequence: TGTGCCAGCAGTTGGACTAGCGGGAGTGGGAATGAGCAGTTCTTC.

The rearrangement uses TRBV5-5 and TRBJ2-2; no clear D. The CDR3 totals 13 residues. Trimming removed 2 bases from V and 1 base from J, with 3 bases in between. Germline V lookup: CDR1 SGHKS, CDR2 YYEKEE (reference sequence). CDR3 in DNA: TGTGCCAGCAGCTTACTGAACACCGGGGAGCTGTTTTTT. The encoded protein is CASSLLNTGELFF.

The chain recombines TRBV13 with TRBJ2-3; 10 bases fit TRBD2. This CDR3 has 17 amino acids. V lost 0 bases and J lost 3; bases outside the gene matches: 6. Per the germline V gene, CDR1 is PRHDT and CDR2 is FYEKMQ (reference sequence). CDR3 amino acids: CASSLGPAGGATDTQYF. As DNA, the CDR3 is TGTGCCAGCAGCTTAGGACCAGCGGGAGGGGCGACAGATACGCAGTATTTT.

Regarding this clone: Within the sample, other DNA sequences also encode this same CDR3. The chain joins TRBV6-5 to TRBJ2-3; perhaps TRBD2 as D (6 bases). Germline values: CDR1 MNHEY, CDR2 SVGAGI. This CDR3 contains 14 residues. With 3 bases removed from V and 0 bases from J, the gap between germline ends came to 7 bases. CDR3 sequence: CASSYSGSTDTQYF. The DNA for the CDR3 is TGTGCCAGCAGTTATAGCGGTAGCACAGATACGCAGTATTTT.

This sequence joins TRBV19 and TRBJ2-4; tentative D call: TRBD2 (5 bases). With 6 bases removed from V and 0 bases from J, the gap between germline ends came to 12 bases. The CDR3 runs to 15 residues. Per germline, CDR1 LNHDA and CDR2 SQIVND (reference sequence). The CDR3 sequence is CASSQAGLAKNIQYF. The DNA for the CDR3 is TGTGCCAGTAGCCAGGCGGGTCTAGCCAAAAACATTCAGTACTTC.

The CDR3 DNA reads TGTGCCAGCAGCCCTCCCCGCACAGATACGCAGTATTTT. It codes for CASSPPRTDTQYF. This rearrangement joins TRBV9 to TRBJ2-3; D remains ambiguous. V was pared by 4 bases and J by 1 base, with 7 bases between. This CDR3 is 13 amino acids long. The germline CDR1 and CDR2 sequences are SGDLS and YYNGEE.

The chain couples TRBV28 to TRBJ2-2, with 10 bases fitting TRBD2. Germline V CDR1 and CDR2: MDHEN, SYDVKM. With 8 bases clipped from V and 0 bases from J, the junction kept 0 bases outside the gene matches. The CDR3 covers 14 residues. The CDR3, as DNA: TGTGCCAGCGGACTAGCGGCGAACACCGGGGAGCTGTTTTTT. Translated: CASGLAANTGELFF.

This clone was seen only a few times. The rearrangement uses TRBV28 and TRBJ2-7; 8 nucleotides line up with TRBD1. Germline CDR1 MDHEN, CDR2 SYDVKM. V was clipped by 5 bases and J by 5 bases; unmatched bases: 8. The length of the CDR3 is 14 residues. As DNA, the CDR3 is TGTGCCAGCAGTCAGGACAGGGCAGGAAACGAGCAGTACTTC. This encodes CASSQDRAGNEQYF.

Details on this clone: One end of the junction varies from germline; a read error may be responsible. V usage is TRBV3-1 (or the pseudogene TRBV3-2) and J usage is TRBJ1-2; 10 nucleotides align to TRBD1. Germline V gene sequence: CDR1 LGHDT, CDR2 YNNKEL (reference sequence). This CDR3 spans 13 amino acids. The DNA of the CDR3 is TGTGCCAGCAGCCAAGTTTCGGGGACAGGGGCTTTCTTC. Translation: CASSQVSGTGAFF.